This TCR beta chain derives from a study of blood T cell repertoires in COVID-19. In the authors' methods: Nucleated cell counts were estimated from reference gene primer amplification. Data came from immunoSEQ multiplex PCR; TCRdb stores just in-frame clones and leaves some out. Clone size and V and J calls were adopted from that table, with D and trimming inferred from the DNA. The top ten hold approximately 1.3% of the sample, which has under 450,000 clones, around 87% seen once. This clone was observed a handful of times. Two negative PCRs, clearance, or symptom resolution characterized the recovered Cohort 3 donors. The CDR3 has 14 amino acids. Trimming cost V 3 bases and J 4 bases; bases outside gene matches: 1. The germline V gene has CDR1 LNHDA and CDR2 SQIVND (reference sequence).

The receptor was derived from a man aged 25 to 40 who had recovered from COVID-19. The J gene is TRBJ1-5, the V gene TRBV19, with 9 bases that match TRBD1. Material: PBMCs or T cells enriched from blood (not recorded which). The CDR3 region has the DNA TGTGCCAGTAGTATCGGACAGGGGAATCAGCCCCAGCATTTT. As protein: CASSIGQGNQPQHF.